This T cell receptor (beta chain) was identified during a study of T-cell memory formation after mild COVID-19. This clonotype was observed a few times. TCRdb ran MiXCR on the 5' RACE reads and lists one entry per CDR3 protein. The data contain hundreds of thousands of distinct CDR3 sequences, roughly 24% of them singletons. V dropped 5 bases and J dropped 10; count of bases not matched to a gene: 6. CDR3 length: 14 residues. CDR1 is LNHNV, CDR2 YYDKDF, per germline (reference sequence). V and J are TRBV15 and TRBJ1-6; 9 nucleotides match TRBD1. Sequencing was carried out using PBMCs or a T cell subset sorted from them (not recorded which). The receptor was derived from an adult woman who had mild COVID-19 (a few samples of this study predate the infection). Cell type and time point are not known. In nucleotides, the CDR3 is TGTGCCACCAGCGGGGGACAGGGAGAATCACCCCTCCACTTT. Protein sequence: CATSGGQGESPLHF.